This T cell receptor beta chain was identified during a study of Siglec-9 on CD8 T cells in melanoma. Findings and caveats of the study: In melanoma tumors, a Siglec-9-marked effector memory CD8+ subset reportedly appeared to accumulate.

Germline-derived CDR1 and CDR2 are SGHRS and YFSETQ. V was trimmed by 4 bases and J by 4 bases, leaving 13 bases between them. This CDR3 has 14 residues. Clones were sequenced by immunoSEQ multiplex PCR, and TCRdb holds only the in-frame ones, with some missing. The sample includes 30,000 to 45,000 clones, roughly 84% of them seen just once. A note on this clone: Its specificity is not known.

This TCR came from a human donor in good health. The sequenced material came from Siglec-9- CD8+ T cells sorted from blood. The chain links TRBV5-1 to TRBJ2-3; D is unresolved. The CDR3 DNA sequence: TGCGCCAGCAGCCCCATCGAAATGGCAGATACGCAGTATTTT. Its protein is CASSPIEMADTQYF.